Included here is one TCR beta chain sequence, with context. What it recognizes is unknown. The data derive from a study of cytomegalovirus exposure and HLA in healthy donors. Whole-study findings and limits: In a later analysis, several top co-occurrence clusters appeared linked to parvovirus B19, influenza, CMV and Epstein-Barr virus.

Both 60 Vbeta primers and 13 Jbeta primers went into the PCR. Generated by immunoSEQ multiplex PCR, the TCRdb table keeps only in-frame clones and is missing some. Of 200,000 to 250,000 clones detected, about 77% appear once; the ten largest clones hold 1.8%. From germline, CDR1 is LNHDA and CDR2 SQIVND (reference sequence). The CDR3 extends over 14 amino acids. V was cut by 5 bases and J by 2 bases, with 11 bases left in between. This rearrangement joins TRBV19 to TRBJ2-3, with a possible D match to TRBD1 (5 bases). The source of this sequence is a woman aged 30 to 39 in good health and CMV-seronegative. Sequencing input: PBMCs. In nucleotides, the CDR3 is TGTGCCAGTAGTTGGGCAGGGAACACAGATACGCAGTATTTT. This translates into CASSWAGNTDTQYF.